This T cell receptor (beta chain) came from a study of OX40 agonist ivuxolimab in advanced cancers. Findings and limits, study-wide: The CD4+ and CD8+ T cells in the blood had expanded clonally by week 6 at 0.1 to 3.0 mg/kg. The study found that CD8+ T cells averaged more expanded clones than CD4+.

Clones were read by immunoSEQ multiplex PCR, and TCRdb kept only the in-frame ones, dropping some. The sample holds 40,000 to 60,000 clones, 88% seen once. With respect to this clone: Its antigen is unidentified.

Germline V gene sequence: CDR1 ENHRY, CDR2 SYGVKD. CDR3 length: 14 residues. Trimming shortened V by 6 bases and J by 3 bases, and 14 bases separated the two germline ends. Blood sampling was done at baseline, cycle 4 day 1, and cycle 7 day 1. This receptor was taken from an adult with an advanced solid tumor such as melanoma, head and neck, liver or kidney cancer. The sample in question was CD4+ or CD8+ T cells sorted from blood, obtained in a trial of the OX40 agonist ivuxolimab. This sequence joins TRBV10-3 and TRBJ1-1; D remains ambiguous. This CDR3 reads CAISPPGPHTEAFF. The CDR3 nucleotides are TGTGCCATCAGCCCACCTGGGCCCCACACTGAAGCTTTCTTT.